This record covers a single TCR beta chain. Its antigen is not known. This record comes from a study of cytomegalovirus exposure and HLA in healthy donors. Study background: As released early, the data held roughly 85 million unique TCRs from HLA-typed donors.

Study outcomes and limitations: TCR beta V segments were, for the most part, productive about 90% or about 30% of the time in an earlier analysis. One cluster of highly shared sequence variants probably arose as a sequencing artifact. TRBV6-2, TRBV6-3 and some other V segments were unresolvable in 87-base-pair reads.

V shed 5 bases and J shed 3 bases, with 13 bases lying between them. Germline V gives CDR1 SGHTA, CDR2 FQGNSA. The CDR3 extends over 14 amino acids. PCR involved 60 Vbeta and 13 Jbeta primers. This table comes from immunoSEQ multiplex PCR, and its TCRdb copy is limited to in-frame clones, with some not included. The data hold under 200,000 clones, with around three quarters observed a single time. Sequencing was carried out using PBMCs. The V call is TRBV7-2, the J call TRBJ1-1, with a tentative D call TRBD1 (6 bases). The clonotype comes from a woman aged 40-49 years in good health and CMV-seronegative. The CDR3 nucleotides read TGTGCCAGCAGCCGCCCGGGACAAGACACTGAAGCTTTCTTT. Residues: CASSRPGQDTEAFF.